One and the same sample provided the 14 T cell receptor beta chains below, sequenced in a study of CD8+ T cells in alopecia areata. Investigators isolated RNA and reverse transcribed it into cDNA to act as the sequencing template. Here immunoSEQ multiplex PCR was the method, and the copy in TCRdb shows in-frame clones only, minus some. The sample holds some 150,000 clones, 65% to 90% seen once. As to treatment: oral pan-JAK inhibitor, 5-10 mg twice daily. Sequenced here: CD8+ T cells sorted from blood, sampled at week 4, from a patient treated with tofacitinib. These receptors were taken from a human donor with alopecia areata.

V and J are TRBV7-3 and TRBJ2-3; D not resolved. Germline V gives CDR1 SGHTA, CDR2 FQGTGA. This CDR3 has 14 residues. V dropped 6 bases and J dropped 0 bases, with 10 bases sitting between them. The CDR3 sequence is CASSVDGSTDTQYF. The DNA of the CDR3 is TGTGCCAGCAGTGTAGACGGAAGCACAGATACGCAGTATTTT. The whole variable domain, filled in from reference TRBV7-3 and TRBJ2-3, reads GAGVSQTPSNKVTEKGKYVELRCDPISGHTALYWYRQSLGQGPEFLIYFQGTGAADDSGLPNDRFFAVRPEGSVSTLKIQRTERGDSAVYLCASSVDGSTDTQYFGPGTRLTVL.

The CDR3 DNA reads TGTGCCAGCAGCTACGGGACATTTGAAGAGCAGTACTTC. Its protein product is CASSYGTFEEQYF. The rearrangement joins TRBV13 to TRBJ2-7, with D perhaps matching TRBD1 (6 bases). The CDR3 sequence is 13 residues long. Looked up from germline, CDR1 is PRHDT and CDR2 is FYEKMQ (reference sequence). Trimming removed 4 bases from V and 7 bases from J, with 14 bases in between.

The CDR3 DNA is TGCAGCGTTGAAGACACCGCAGGGGCAGATACGCAGTATTTT. Its translation is CSVEDTAGADTQYF. The J gene is TRBJ2-3, the V gene TRBV29-1, with a tentative D call TRBD1 (6 bases). Germline-derived CDR1 and CDR2 are SQVTM and ANQGSEA. CDR3 size: 14 residues. Between the trimmed V and J ends, which lost 0 bases and 4 bases, there was a span of 11 bases.

This chain connects TRBV10-2 to TRBJ2-1, with 13 positions matching TRBD2. This CDR3 comprises 16 residues. V shed 5 bases, J shed 8 bases, and the junction held 9 bases outside the gene matches. Germline V gene sequence: CDR1 WSHSY, CDR2 SAAADI. The chain's CDR3 is CASSLGLAGIGDEQFF. Here the CDR3 DNA reads TGCGCCAGCAGTTTGGGACTAGCGGGGATCGGGGATGAGCAGTTCTTC.

In the case of this clone: As the CDR3 is not closed by the conserved phenylalanine or tryptophan, this likely results from a read error. No DNA is shown, since the ends of the CDR3 on it are uncertain; the CDR3 is the one TCRdb lists. Other DNA sequences in the same sample also yield this CDR3. The rearrangement uses TRBV29-1 and TRBJ1-1. The CDR3 numbers 10 amino acids, ends counted. CDR1 SQVTM and CDR2 ANQGSEA come from the germline V gene. Here the CDR3 reads CSAMNTEAFL.

The chain links TRBV7-2 to TRBJ1-1; D uncertain. Per germline, CDR1 SGHTA and CDR2 FQGNSA. The CDR3 runs 11 residues. Trimming pared 3 bases from V and 5 bases from J, leaving 4 bases between. The DNA for the CDR3 is TGTGCCAGCAGCTTTCAAACTGAAGCTTTCTTT. Amino acid sequence: CASSFQTEAFF.

The chain joins TRBV10-3 to TRBJ2-7; D tentatively fits TRBD1 or TRBD2 (5 bases each). The CDR3 consists of 13 residues. The V and J ends lost 10 bases and 2 bases respectively, with 15 bases between them. Germline V gene data show CDR1 as ENHRY and CDR2 as SYGVKD. CDR3 sequence (DNA): TGTGCCACTGGGGGACCCATTGCCTACGAGCAGTACTTC. Translated, it gives CATGGPIAYEQYF.

The gene calls are TRBV18 and TRBJ2-1; D gene uncertain. Germline lookup yields CDR1 KGHSH and CDR2 LQKENI. The V gene lost 8 bases and the J gene lost 8 bases, with 13 bases spanning the gap. The CDR3 is 12 amino acids. The DNA for the CDR3 is TGTGCCAGCCGGGTAAGCCCAGATGAGCAGTTCTTC. It translates to CASRVSPDEQFF.

The chain carries TRBV2 and TRBJ2-7, with TRBD1 matching over 10 bases. There are 15 residues in the CDR3. Germline CDR1 is SNHLY and CDR2 is FYNNEI. V gave up 6 bases and J gave up 0 bases; unmatched junction bases: 5. The CDR3 sequence: CASREDRGNSYEQYF. CDR3 DNA: TGTGCCAGCAGAGAGGACAGGGGGAACTCCTACGAGCAGTACTTC. The full variable domain, in which reference TRBV2 and TRBJ2-7 provide the parts outside the CDR3, is EPEVTQTPSHQVTQMGQEVILRCVPISNHLYFYWYRQILGQKVEFLVSFYNNEISEKSEIFDDQFSVERPDGSNFTLKIRSTKLEDSAMYFCASREDRGNSYEQYFGPGTRLTVT.

The gene calls are TRBV5-4 and TRBJ2-1; TRBD2 might be the D (6 bases). Germline CDR1 and CDR2: SGHNT and YYREEE (reference sequence). The CDR3 is 14 residues long. Trimming removed 3 bases from V and 0 bases from J, with 7 bases in between. The DNA for the CDR3 is TGTGCCAGCAGCTGGGGGGTCTCCTACAATGAGCAGTTCTTC. Translated, it gives CASSWGVSYNEQFF.

V and J are TRBV27 and TRBJ2-2, with D possibly being TRBD2 (6 bases). This CDR3 contains 16 residues. CDR1 MNHEY and CDR2 SMNVEV come from the germline V gene (reference sequence). Trimming shortened V by 6 bases and J by 5 bases, and 19 bases separated the two germline ends. The CDR3 protein is CASSPTTSISTGELFF. The CDR3 DNA reads as TGTGCCAGCAGCCCCACGACTAGTATTTCGACCGGGGAGCTGTTTTTT.

The chain recombines TRBV18 with TRBJ2-3; no clear D. Germline V lookup: CDR1 KGHSH, CDR2 LQKENI. With 0 bases removed from V and 4 bases from J, the gap between germline ends came to 11 bases. The CDR3 loop spans 15 amino acids. The DNA of the CDR3 is TGTGCCAGCTCACCACCGGTGTACTTCGCAGATACGCAGTATTTT. It translates to CASSPPVYFADTQYF.

The V gene is TRBV5-4, the J gene TRBJ2-5, with 9 bases fitting TRBD1. CDR1 and CDR2 (germline): SGHNT, YYREEE (reference sequence). The CDR3 consists of 18 residues. V gave up 0 bases and J gave up 4 bases; unmatched junction bases: 13. The DNA for the CDR3 is TGTGCCAGCAGCTTGGGACCACCCGGGACAGGGAAGGGAGAGACCCAGTACTTC. Translated, it gives CASSLGPPGTGKGETQYF.

V and J are TRBV7-6 and TRBJ2-7, with D perhaps matching TRBD2 (7 bases). V shed 5 bases and J shed 7 bases, with 18 bases lying between them. There are 14 residues in the CDR3. The germline gives CDR1 SGHVS, CDR2 FNYEAQ. CDR3 region: CASSTYRGAGEQYF. CDR3 coding DNA: TGTGCCAGCAGCACGTACCGGGGGGCGGGGGAGCAGTACTTC. Full variable domain (missing parts from reference TRBV7-6 and TRBJ2-7): GAGVSQSPRYKVTKRGQDVALRCDPISGHVSLYWYRQALGQGPEFLTYFNYEAQQDKSGLPNDRFSAERPEGSISTLTIQRTEQRDSAMYRCASSTYRGAGEQYFGPGTRLTVT.